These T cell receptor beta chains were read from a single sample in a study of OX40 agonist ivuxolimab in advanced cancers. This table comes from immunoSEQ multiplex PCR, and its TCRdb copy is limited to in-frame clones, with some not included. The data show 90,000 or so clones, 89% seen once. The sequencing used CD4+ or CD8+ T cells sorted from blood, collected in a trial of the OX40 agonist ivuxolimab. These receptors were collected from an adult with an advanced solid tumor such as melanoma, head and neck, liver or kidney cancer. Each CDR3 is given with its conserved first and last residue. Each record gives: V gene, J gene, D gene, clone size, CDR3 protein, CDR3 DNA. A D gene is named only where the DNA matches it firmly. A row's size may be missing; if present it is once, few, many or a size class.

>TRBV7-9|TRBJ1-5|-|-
CASSLGFGYPNQPQHF
TGTGCCAGCAGCTTAGGGTTTGGGTATCCCAATCAGCCCCAGCATTTT
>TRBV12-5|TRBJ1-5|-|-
CASGLNIQGNQPQHF
TGTGCTAGTGGTTTGAATATCCAGGGCAATCAGCCCCAGCATTTT
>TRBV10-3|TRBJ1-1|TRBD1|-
CAISESWGQGTSNTEAFF
TGTGCCATCAGTGAGTCTTGGGGACAGGGGACTTCGAACACTGAAGCTTTCTTT
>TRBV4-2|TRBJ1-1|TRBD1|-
CASSQEPGTGAGTEAFF
TGTGCCAGCAGCCAAGAACCCGGGACAGGCGCGGGCACTGAAGCTTTCTTT
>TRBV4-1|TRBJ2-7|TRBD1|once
CASSRGTAKTYEQYF
TGCGCCAGCAGCCGGGGGACAGCCAAGACCTACGAGCAGTACTTC
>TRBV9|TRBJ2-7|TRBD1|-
CASSAAGTGGEQYF
TGTGCCAGCAGCGCCGCCGGGACAGGAGGCGAGCAGTACTTC
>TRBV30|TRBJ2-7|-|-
CAWAKLDISYEQYF
TGTGCCTGGGCGAAATTAGACATCTCCTACGAGCAGTACTTC
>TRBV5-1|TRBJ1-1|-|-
CASKDFVGDTEAFF
TGCGCCAGCAAGGACTTCGTAGGTGACACTGAAGCTTTCTTT
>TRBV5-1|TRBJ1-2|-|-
CASSLDLGGGYTF
TGCGCCAGCAGCTTGGATTTGGGGGGTGGCTACACCTTC
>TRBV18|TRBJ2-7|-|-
CASSRDRQPYEQYF
TGTGCCAGCTCTCGGGACCGCCAACCCTACGAGCAGTACTTC
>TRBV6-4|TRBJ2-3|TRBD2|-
CASSESVAGGPSTDTQYF
TGTGCCAGCAGTGAATCGGTAGCGGGAGGGCCTAGCACAGATACGCAGTATTTT
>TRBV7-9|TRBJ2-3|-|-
CASSLGQSQRTDTQYF
TGTGCCAGCAGCCTAGGACAGTCGCAGCGCACAGATACGCAGTATTTT
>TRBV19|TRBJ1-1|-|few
CASSSGQRVAEAFF
TGTGCCAGTAGTAGTGGACAGCGGGTCGCTGAAGCTTTCTTT
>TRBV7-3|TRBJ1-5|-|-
CASSPDGSNQPQHF
TGTGCCAGCAGCCCGGACGGGAGCAATCAGCCCCAGCATTTT
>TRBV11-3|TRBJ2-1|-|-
CASSRQDNEQFF
TGTGCCAGCAGCCGACAGGACAATGAGCAGTTCTTC
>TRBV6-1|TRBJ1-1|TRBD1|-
CASSLTGLNTEAFF
TGTGCCAGCAGTTTGACAGGGCTGAACACTGAAGCTTTCTTT
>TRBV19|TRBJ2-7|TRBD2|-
CASSRGGLTYEQYF
TGTGCCAGTAGTCGGGGGGGCCTAACCTACGAGCAGTACTTC
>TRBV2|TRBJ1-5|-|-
CASSEKGGLRPQHF
TGTGCCAGCAGTGAAAAGGGGGGCTTGCGGCCCCAGCATTTT
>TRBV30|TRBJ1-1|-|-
CAWSEVFYTEAFF
TGTGCCTGGAGTGAGGTTTTCTACACTGAAGCTTTCTTT
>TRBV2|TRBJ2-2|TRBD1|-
CASGLQGPNTGELFF
TGTGCCAGCGGGTTACAGGGGCCGAACACCGGGGAGCTGTTTTTT
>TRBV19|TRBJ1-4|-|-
CASMMVGATNEKLFF
TGTGCCAGTATGATGGTAGGAGCAACTAATGAAAAACTGTTTTTT
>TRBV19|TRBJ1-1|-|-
CASWPGMNTEAFF
TGTGCCAGTTGGCCCGGCATGAACACTGAAGCTTTCTTT
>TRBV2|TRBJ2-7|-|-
CASSDVFWYF
TGTGCCAGCAGTGACGTATTCTGGTACTTC
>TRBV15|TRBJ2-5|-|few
CATSRAGGPQETQYF
TGTGCCACCAGCAGAGCGGGGGGCCCACAAGAGACCCAGTACTTC
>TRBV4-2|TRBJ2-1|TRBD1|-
CASSQPGGLTRHNNEQFF
TGTGCCAGCAGCCAACCAGGGGGCTTAACGCGACACAACAATGAGCAGTTCTTC
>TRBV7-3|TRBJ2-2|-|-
CASSGSGELFF
TGTGCCAGCAGCGGATCCGGGGAGCTGTTTTTT
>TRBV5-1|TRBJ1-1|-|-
CASSLEHGEAFF
TGCGCCAGCAGCTTGGAGCATGGTGAAGCTTTCTTT
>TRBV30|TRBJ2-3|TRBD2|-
CAWSALTSGGAGTQYF
TGTGCCTGGAGTGCGCTGACTAGCGGGGGGGCGGGTACGCAGTATTTT
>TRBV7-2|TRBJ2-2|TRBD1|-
CASSLGQANTGELFF
TGTGCCAGCAGCTTGGGACAGGCGAACACCGGGGAGCTGTTTTTT
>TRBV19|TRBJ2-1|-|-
CASSIGNEQFF
TGTGCCAGTAGTATAGGCAATGAGCAGTTCTTC
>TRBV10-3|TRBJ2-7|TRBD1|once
CAISLSTGTGTSYEQYF
TGTGCCATCAGCCTTTCCACCGGGACAGGGACCTCCTACGAGCAGTACTTC
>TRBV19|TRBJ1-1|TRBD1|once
CASSIGLGDRARPTEAFF
TGTGCCAGTAGTATTGGTTTGGGGGACAGGGCTAGACCCACTGAAGCTTTCTTT
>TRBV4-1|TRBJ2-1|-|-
CASSPRTGSSYNEQFF
TGCGCCAGCAGCCCCAGAACGGGGAGCTCCTACAATGAGCAGTTCTTC
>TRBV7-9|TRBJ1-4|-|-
CASIVAGTAAGVGKLFF
TGTGCCAGCATCGTCGCCGGGACTGCCGCGGGCGTTGGAAAACTGTTTTTT
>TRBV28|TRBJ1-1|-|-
CATSTGEAFF
TGTGCCACCTCCACCGGTGAAGCTTTCTTT
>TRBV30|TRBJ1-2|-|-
CAWSSQGFNGYTF
TGTGCCTGGAGTTCCCAGGGGTTCAATGGCTACACCTTC
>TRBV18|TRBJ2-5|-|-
CASSQETQYF
TGTGCCAGCTCACAAGAGACCCAGTACTTC
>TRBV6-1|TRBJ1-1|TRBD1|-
CASSFRDRVPFF
TGTGCCAGCAGCTTCCGGGACAGGGTCCCTTTCTTT
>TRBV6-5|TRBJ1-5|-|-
CASSLRDEDQPQHF
TGTGCCAGCAGCCTACGGGACGAGGATCAGCCCCAGCATTTT
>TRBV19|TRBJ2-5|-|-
CASTRGGGVGETQYF
TGTGCCAGTACGAGGGGGGGAGGTGTTGGGGAGACCCAGTACTTC
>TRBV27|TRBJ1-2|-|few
CASSSIGGRRGYTF
TGTGCCAGCAGTTCCATCGGGGGGCGTCGCGGCTACACCTTC